This T cell receptor beta chain appears in the sequencing data of a study of T cells in Graves' hyperthyroidism and ophthalmopathy. General study points: Ophthalmopathy could be told apart from stable hyperthyroidism with a 13 V-J model.

TCR beta CDR3 regions were amplified from RNA transcripts. Researchers ran a first-round RT-PCR on the TCR CDR3 using the HTBI primer set. TCRdb itself ran the multiplex PCR reads through MiXCR, one entry per CDR3 protein. Here the sample spans a few hundred thousand distinct CDR3 sequences, approximately 22% being singletons. This clonotype turned up a few times. What it binds is unknown. This CDR3 has 14 residues. V lost 2 bases to trimming and J lost 7 bases; unmatched junction nucleotides: 8. Germline CDR1 GTSNPN, CDR2 SVGIG (reference sequence). The sample comprised blood. The rearrangement joins TRBV30 to TRBJ2-1, with TRBD2 matching 7 bases. The sequence was obtained from a woman aged 70-85 years with Graves' ophthalmopathy. The CDR3 region is CAWSLWEGQNEQFF. The CDR3 DNA is TGTGCCTGGAGTCTCTGGGAGGGCCAGAATGAGCAGTTCTTC.